Here is one TCR beta chain with its context. What it binds is unknown. Other DNA sequences in the same sample also yield this CDR3. The data belong to a study of shared clonotypes between healthy human individuals. Findings of the study overall: Naive subsets generally had larger estimated richness than memory subsets.

Each sorted subset replicate got 200 ng genomic DNA, 25,000 to 35,000 genomes. Here immunoSEQ multiplex PCR was the method, and the copy in TCRdb shows in-frame clones only, minus some. The profile covers roughly 1,500,000 clones, with about 98% appearing a single time and roughly 0.4% taken by the ten largest. CDR3 size: 15 residues. Germline CDR1 is SGHRS and CDR2 is YFSETQ. Trimming took 0 bases from V and 6 from J, leaving 12 bases between them. Splitting of CD4+ cells produced CD45RA+ naive and CD45RA-negative memory subsets. V is TRBV5-1 and J is TRBJ2-2, with D perhaps TRBD2 (6 bases). The clonotype was recovered from a man aged 25-45 years in good health. The sample taken for sequencing was naive CD4+ T cells sorted from blood. Subset: CD45RA+ positively selected. The CDR3 loop reads CASSLGLGLSGELFF. DNA of the CDR3: TGCGCCAGCAGCTTGGGACTAGGTCTTTCCGGGGAGCTGTTTTTT.